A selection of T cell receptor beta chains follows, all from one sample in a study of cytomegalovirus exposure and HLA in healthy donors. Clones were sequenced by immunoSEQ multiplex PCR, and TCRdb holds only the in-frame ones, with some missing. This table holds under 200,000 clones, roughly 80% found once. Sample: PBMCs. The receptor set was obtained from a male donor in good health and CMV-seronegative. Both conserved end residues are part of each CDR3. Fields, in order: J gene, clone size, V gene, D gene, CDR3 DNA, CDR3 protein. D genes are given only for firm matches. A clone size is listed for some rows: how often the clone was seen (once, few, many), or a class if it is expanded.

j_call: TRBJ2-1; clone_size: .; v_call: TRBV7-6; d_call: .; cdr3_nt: TGTGCCAGCAGCTTAGTAGATAGCTCCTACAATGAGCAGTTCTTC; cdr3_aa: CASSLVDSSYNEQFF
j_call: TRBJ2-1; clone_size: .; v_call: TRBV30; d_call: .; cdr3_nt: TGTGCCTGGAGAGGCAGGGGATGGAGTGAGCAGTTCTTC; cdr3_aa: CAWRGRGWSEQFF
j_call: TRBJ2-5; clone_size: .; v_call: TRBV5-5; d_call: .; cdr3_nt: TGTGCCAGCAGCTTGGGCCACGGAGAGACCCAGTACTTC; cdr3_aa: CASSLGHGETQYF
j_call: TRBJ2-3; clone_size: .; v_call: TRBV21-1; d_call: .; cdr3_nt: TGTGCAGAGGTAGCGGCCACAGATACGCAGTATTTT; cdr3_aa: CAEVAATDTQYF
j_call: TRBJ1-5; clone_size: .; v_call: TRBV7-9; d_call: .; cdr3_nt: TGTGCCAGCAGCTTAGGGGGAGGGGATCAGCCCCAGCATTTT; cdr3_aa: CASSLGGGDQPQHF
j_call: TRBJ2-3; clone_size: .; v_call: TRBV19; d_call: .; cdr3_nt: TGTGCCAGTAGTATGTTGGAGACTAGCACAGATACGCAGTATTTT; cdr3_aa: CASSMLETSTDTQYF
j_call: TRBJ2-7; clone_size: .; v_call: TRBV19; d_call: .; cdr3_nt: TGTGCCAGTAGTATGTCGCCCCAGGGAACCTACGAGCAGTACTTC; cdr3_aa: CASSMSPQGTYEQYF
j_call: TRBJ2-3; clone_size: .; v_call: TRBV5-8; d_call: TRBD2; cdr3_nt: TGTGCCAGCAGCGGACTAGCGGGGGGCCTCACAGATACGCAGTATTTT; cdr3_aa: CASSGLAGGLTDTQYF
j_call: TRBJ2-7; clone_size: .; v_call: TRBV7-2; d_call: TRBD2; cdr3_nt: TGTGCCAGCAGCTTAGAAGGCCTAGCGGGGGGCGAGCAGTACTTC; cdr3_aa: CASSLEGLAGGEQYF
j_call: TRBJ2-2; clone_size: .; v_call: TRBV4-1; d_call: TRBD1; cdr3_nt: TGCGCCAGCAGCCACTGGGTACAGGGGACCGGGGAGCTGTTTTTT; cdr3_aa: CASSHWVQGTGELFF
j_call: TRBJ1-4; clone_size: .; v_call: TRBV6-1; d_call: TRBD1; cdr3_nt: TGTGCCAGCAGTGTAGGAAGGACAGGGGGCGGTGAAAAACTGTTTTTT; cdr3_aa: CASSVGRTGGGEKLFF
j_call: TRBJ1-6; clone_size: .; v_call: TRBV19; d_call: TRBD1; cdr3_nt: TGTGCCAGTGGGGGGACAGAAAATTCACCCCTCCACTTT; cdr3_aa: CASGGTENSPLHF
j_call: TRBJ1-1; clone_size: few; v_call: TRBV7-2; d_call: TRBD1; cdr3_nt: TGTGCCAGCACCTTCCAGACAGGGGTGGCTTTCTTT; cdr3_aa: CASTFQTGVAFF
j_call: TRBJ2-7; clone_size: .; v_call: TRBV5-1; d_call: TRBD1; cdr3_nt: TGCGCCAGCAGCTTGGGGACAGGGCTTTACGAGCAGTACTTC; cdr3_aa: CASSLGTGLYEQYF
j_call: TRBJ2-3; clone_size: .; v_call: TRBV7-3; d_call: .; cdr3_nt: TGTGCCAGCAGCTTGAACAGTCACACAGATACGCAGTATTTT; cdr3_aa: CASSLNSHTDTQYF
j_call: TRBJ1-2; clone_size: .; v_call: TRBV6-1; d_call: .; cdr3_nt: TGTGCCAGCAGTGAAATAATTAACTATGGCTACACCTTC; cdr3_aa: CASSEIINYGYTF
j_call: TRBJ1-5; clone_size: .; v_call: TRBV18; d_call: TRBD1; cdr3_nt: TGTGCCAGCTCACCCAGGACAGGGGATAGCAATCAGCCCCAGCATTTT; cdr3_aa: CASSPRTGDSNQPQHF
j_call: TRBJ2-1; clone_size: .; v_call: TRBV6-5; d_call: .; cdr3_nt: TGTGCCAGCAGGGGGTCGCGGGGAGTCTACAATGAGCAGTTCTTC; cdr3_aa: CASRGSRGVYNEQFF
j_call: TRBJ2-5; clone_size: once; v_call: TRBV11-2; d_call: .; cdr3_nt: TGTGCCAGCAGCTTAGCCCTGACCCAGTACTTC; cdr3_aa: CASSLALTQYF
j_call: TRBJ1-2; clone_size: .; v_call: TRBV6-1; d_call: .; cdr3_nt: TGTGCCAGCAACCCACGGGGACAACTCTATGGCTACACCTTC; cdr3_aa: CASNPRGQLYGYTF
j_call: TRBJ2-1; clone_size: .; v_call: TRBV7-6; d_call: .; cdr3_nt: TGTGCCAGCAGCTTTTCAATTAGCGTTAATGAGCAGTTCTTC; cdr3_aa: CASSFSISVNEQFF
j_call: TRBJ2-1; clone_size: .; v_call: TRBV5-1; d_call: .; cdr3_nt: TGCGCCAGCAGCTTGGTTGTGTCAGCCTACAATGAGCAGTTCTTC; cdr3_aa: CASSLVVSAYNEQFF
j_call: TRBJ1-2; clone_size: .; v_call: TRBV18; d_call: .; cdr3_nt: TGTGCCAGCTCACCAGGGGCGGCTATCTATGGCTACACCTTC; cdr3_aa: CASSPGAAIYGYTF
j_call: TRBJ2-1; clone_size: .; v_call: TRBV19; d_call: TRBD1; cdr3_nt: TGTGCCAGTAGTTCCCTCGGGACAGGGGGCGATGAGCAGTTCTTC; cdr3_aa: CASSSLGTGGDEQFF
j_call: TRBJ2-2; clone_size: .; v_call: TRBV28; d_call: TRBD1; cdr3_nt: TGTGCCAGCAGTCTCCGACAGGGTGGCAACACCGGGGAGCTGTTTTTT; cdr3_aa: CASSLRQGGNTGELFF
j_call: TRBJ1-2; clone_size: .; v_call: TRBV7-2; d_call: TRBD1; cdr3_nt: TGTGCCAGCAGCCTAGACGGGACAGGGAGATTCGGCTACACCTTC; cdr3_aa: CASSLDGTGRFGYTF
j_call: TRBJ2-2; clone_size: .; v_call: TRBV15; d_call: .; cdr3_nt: TGTGCCACCAGCAGAACCCAGGGGACCGGGGAGCTGTTTTTT; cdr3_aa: CATSRTQGTGELFF
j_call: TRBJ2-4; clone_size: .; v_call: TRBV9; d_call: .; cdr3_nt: TGTGCCAGCAGCCCTCAGACAGCTGTAGCCAAAAACATTCAGTACTTC; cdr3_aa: CASSPQTAVAKNIQYF
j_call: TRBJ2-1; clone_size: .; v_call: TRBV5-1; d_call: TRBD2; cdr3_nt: TGCGCCAGCAGCTTGGGTGGCGGGAGAGGCATCAATGAGCAGTTCTTC; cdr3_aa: CASSLGGGRGINEQFF
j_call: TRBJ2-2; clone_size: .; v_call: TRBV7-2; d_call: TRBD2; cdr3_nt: TGTGCCAGCAGCTTTCTAGCGGGAGGGGTTGGCGGGGAGCTGTTTTTT; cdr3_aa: CASSFLAGGVGGELFF
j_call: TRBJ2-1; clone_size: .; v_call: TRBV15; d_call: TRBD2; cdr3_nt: TGTGCCACCAGCAGAGGGAGCGGGAGTTCCTACAATGAGCAGTTCTTC; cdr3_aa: CATSRGSGSSYNEQFF
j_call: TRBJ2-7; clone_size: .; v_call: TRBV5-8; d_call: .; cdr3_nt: TGTGCCAGCAGCTTGGGGTACAGGCTTGACGAGCAGTACTTC; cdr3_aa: CASSLGYRLDEQYF
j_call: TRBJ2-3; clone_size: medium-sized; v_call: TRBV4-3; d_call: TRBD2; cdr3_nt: TGCGCCAGCAGCCAAGGACTAGCGGTCACAGATACGCAGTATTTT; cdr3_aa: CASSQGLAVTDTQYF
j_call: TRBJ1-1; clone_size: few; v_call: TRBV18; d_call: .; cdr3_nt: TGTGCCAGCTCACCAACTCAGGGGAGTGAAGCTTTCTTT; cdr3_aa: CASSPTQGSEAFF
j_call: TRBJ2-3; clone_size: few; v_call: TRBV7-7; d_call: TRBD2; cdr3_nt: TGTGCCAGCAGCTTACTTTTGCGGGGGGGACCAGATACGCAGTATTTT; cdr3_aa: CASSLLLRGGPDTQYF
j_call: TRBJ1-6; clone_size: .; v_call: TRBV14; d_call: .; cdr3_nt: TGTGCCAGCAGCCTAGAGACGGCGACATCACCCCTCCACTTT; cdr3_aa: CASSLETATSPLHF
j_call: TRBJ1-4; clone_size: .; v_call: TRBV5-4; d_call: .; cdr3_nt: TGTGCCAGCAGCACACAGACAGAAGAAAAACTGTTTTTT; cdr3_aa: CASSTQTEEKLFF
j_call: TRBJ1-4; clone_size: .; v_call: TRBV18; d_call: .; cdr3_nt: TGTGCCAGCTCACCAGGGCTTGAGGAAAAACTGTTTTTT; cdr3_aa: CASSPGLEEKLFF
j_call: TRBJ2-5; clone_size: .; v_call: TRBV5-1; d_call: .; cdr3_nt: TGCGCCAGCAGCTTGGACAGTTTCGAAGAGACCCAGTACTTC; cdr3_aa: CASSLDSFEETQYF
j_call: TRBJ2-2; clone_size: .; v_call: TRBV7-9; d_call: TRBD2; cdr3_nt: TGTGCCAGCAGCTTACAACTAGCGGGGGCCGGGGAGCTGTTTTTT; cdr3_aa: CASSLQLAGAGELFF
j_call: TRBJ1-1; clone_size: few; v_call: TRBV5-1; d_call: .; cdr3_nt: TGCGCCAGCAGCTTGGCGGGCGGGAGCCTCACTGAAGCTTTCTTT; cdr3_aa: CASSLAGGSLTEAFF
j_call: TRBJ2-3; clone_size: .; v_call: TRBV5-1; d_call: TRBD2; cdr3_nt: TGCGCCAGCAGCCCGTTCGGGGGGGTTAGCACAGATACGCAGTATTTT; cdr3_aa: CASSPFGGVSTDTQYF
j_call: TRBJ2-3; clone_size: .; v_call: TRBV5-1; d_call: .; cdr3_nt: TGCGCCAGCAGCCCTCGCCAGGGTGGCACGCAGTATTTT; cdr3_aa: CASSPRQGGTQYF
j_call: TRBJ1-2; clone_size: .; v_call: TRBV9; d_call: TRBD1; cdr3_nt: TGTGCCAGCAGCTCCAGCGACAGGGGGCGCGACTATGGCTACACCTTC; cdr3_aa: CASSSSDRGRDYGYTF
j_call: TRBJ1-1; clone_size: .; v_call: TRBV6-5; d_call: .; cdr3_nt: TGTGCCAGCACGGGGGGGTCTTCCATGAACACTGAAGCTTTCTTT; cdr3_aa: CASTGGSSMNTEAFF
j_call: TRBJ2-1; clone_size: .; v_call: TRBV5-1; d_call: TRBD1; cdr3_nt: TGCGCCAGCAGCTACCGGACAGGGGCGGACAATGAGCAGTTCTTC; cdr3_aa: CASSYRTGADNEQFF
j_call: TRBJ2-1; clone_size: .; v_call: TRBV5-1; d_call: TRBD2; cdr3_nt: TGCGCCAGCAGCTCCCGGACTAGCGGGGTCCCCGAGCAGTTCTTC; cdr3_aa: CASSSRTSGVPEQFF
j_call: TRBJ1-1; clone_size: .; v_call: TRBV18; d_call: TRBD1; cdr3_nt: TGTGCCAGCTCACCGGGGGACAGGGGGCGGTTCGCTGAAGCTTTCTTT; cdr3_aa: CASSPGDRGRFAEAFF
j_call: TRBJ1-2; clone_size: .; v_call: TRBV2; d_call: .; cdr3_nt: TGTGCCAGCACCGCCAGGAGGGCAGCTTACGGCTACACCTTC; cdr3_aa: CASTARRAAYGYTF
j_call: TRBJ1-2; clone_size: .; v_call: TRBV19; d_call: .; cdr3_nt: TGTGCCAGTAGTGCCAGGTGGGGCTACACCTTC; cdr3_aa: CASSARWGYTF
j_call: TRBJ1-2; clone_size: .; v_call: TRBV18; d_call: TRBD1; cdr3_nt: TGTGCCAGCTCACTTGGACAGGCGCTTAACTATGGCTACACCTTC; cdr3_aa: CASSLGQALNYGYTF
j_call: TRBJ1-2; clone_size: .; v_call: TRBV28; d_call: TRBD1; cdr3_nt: TGTGCCAGCAGAATAGCAGGGGGCGCGGATTATGGCTACACCTTC; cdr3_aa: CASRIAGGADYGYTF
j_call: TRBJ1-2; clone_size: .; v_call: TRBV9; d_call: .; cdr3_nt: TGTGCCAGCAGCGAGGAAAAACAGGGCTACACCTTC; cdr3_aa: CASSEEKQGYTF
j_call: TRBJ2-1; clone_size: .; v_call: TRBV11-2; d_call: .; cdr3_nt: TGTGCCAGCAGTTTAGTCGGTAATGAGCAGTTCTTC; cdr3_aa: CASSLVGNEQFF
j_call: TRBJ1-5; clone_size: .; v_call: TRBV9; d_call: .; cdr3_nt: TGTGCCAGCAGCGTCCAGTCCAATCAGCCCCAGCATTTT; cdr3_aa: CASSVQSNQPQHF
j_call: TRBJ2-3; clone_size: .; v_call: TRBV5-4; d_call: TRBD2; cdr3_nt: TGTGCCAGCAGCTTGGGGGTAGCGGGAGGGGAGACAGATACGCAGTATTTT; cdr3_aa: CASSLGVAGGETDTQYF